The 6 T cell receptor beta chains in this list originate from one sample, sequenced in a study of PD-L1 blockade in urothelial cancer. Time point of the sample: pretreatment peripheral blood. Sequenced by immunoSEQ multiplex PCR; TCRdb stores in-frame clones only, minus some. The data hold around 100,000 clones, with roughly 84% observed a single time. The sample was PBMCs, taken around atezolizumab (anti-PD-L1) treatment. These receptors all come from a man in his 60s with urothelial cancer.

The chain combines TRBV2 with TRBJ1-4; 8 nucleotides line up with TRBD1. Looked up from germline, CDR1 is SNHLY and CDR2 is FYNNEI. V shed 8 bases and J 8 bases; nucleotides not matched to a gene: 10. The CDR3 spans 14 residues. DNA of the CDR3: TGTGCCAGCGTCCGGGAGACAGGGGACGAAAAACTGTTTTTT. Protein: CASVRETGDEKLFF.

This sequence joins TRBV5-5 and TRBJ2-7, with 10 bases lining up with TRBD2. The ends lost 4 bases at V and 1 base at J; junction bases unmatched: 8. Germline CDR1 and CDR2: SGHKS and YYEKEE (reference sequence). This CDR3 spans 16 amino acids. This chain's CDR3 is CASSLIAGGLSYEQYF. As DNA, the CDR3 is TGTGCCAGCAGCCTTATAGCGGGGGGACTATCCTACGAGCAGTACTTC.

This chain uses TRBV4-1 with TRBJ1-5; no clear D. Germline V gene sequence: CDR1 MGHRA, CDR2 YSYEKL. The CDR3 spans 16 residues. The V end was cut by 0 bases, the J end by 0 bases, with 9 bases between. The CDR3 spells CASSQEPGSSNQPQHF. CDR3 DNA sequence: TGCGCCAGCAGCCAAGAACCCGGGAGTAGCAATCAGCCCCAGCATTTT.

This sequence joins TRBV7-2 and TRBJ2-7, with D possibly TRBD2 on 7 matching bases. Trimming left V 1 base short and J 5 bases short, with 18 bases between. This CDR3 spans 16 amino acids. CDR1 is SGHTA, CDR2 FQGNSA, per germline. In DNA, the CDR3 is TGTGCCAGCAGCTTAGAGGTGGGGGGGCAGTGGAACGAGCAGTACTTC. Translating it yields CASSLEVGGQWNEQYF.

The rearrangement joins TRBV7-3 to TRBJ2-2; TRBD2 might be the D (5 bases). V was cut by 0 bases and J by 0 bases, with 5 bases left in between. The CDR3 extends over 15 amino acids. Germline assignment: CDR1 SGHTA and CDR2 FQGTGA. The CDR3 sequence is CASSLTSANTGELFF. The CDR3, as DNA: TGTGCCAGCAGCTTAACTAGCGCGAACACCGGGGAGCTGTTTTTT.

The chain combines TRBV29-1 with TRBJ1-2; D may be TRBD1 (6 bases). CDR3 length equals 13 residues. Germline V gene data show CDR1 as SQVTM and CDR2 as ANQGSEA. V was trimmed by 0 bases and J by 2 bases, leaving 7 bases between them. CDR3 bases: TGCAGCGTTGAAGACAGGGGCAACTATGGCTACACCTTC. It yields the protein CSVEDRGNYGYTF.